Here is one TCR beta chain with its context. V lost 2 bases, J lost 2 bases, and 5 bases stayed unmatched. Germline CDR1 and CDR2: LNHDA and SQIVND (reference sequence). This CDR3 region has 15 residues. The data derive from a study of blood T cell repertoires in COVID-19. The protocol was immunoSEQ multiplex PCR, while the TCRdb copy is restricted to in-frame clones and leaves out a portion. The sample shows about 200,000 clones, around nine tenths of them seen only once. The sample was peripheral blood. This receptor was taken from a man aged 60 to 75 with acute or convalescent COVID-19. The rearrangement links TRBV19 to TRBJ2-7, with 8 bases fitting TRBD2. CDR3 DNA: TGTGCCAGTAGTATAATGGCGGGGGGAGCCTACGAGCAGTACTTC. This encodes CASSIMAGGAYEQYF.